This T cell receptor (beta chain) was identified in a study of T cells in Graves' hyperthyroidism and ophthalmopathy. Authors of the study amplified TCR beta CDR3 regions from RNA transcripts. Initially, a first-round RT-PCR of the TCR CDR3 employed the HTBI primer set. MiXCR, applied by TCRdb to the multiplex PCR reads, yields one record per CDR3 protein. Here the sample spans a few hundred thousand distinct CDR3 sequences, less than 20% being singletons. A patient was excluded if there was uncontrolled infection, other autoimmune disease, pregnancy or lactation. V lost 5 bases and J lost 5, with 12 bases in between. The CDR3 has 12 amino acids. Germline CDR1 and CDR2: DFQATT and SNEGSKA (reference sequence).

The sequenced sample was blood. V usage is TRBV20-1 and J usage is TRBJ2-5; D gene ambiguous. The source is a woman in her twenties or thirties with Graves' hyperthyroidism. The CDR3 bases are TGCAGTGCTGGAGCCAGATATGAGACCCAGTACTTC. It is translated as CSAGARYETQYF.